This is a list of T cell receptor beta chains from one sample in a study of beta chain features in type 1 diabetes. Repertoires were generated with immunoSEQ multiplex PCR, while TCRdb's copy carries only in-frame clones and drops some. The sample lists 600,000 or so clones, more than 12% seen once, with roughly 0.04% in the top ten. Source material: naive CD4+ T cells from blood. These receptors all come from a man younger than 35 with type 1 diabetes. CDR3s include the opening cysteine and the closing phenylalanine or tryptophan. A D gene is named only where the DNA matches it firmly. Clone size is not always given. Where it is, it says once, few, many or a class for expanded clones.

TGTGCCAGCAGCCACCCTAGCGGGGGCCTCTCCTACAATGAGCAGTTCTTC CASSHPSGGLSYNEQFF TRBJ2-1 few TRBD2 TRBV4-2
TGTGCCAGCAGTGGAACAACTTACGAGCAGTACTTC CASSGTTYEQYF TRBJ2-7 . . TRBV6-5
TGTGCCAGCAGTGGGGGACAGGGGCCTTACGAGCAGTACTTC CASSGGQGPYEQYF TRBJ2-7 few TRBD1 TRBV6-6
TGTGCCAGCAGCCAGGGGGACAGGAACACTGAAGCTTTCTTT CASSQGDRNTEAFF TRBJ1-1 few TRBD1 TRBV4-2
TGTGCCAGCAGCCAGACATGGGAGGACACCGGGGAGCTGTTTTTT CASSQTWEDTGELFF TRBJ2-2 . . TRBV7-2
TGCAGCTTGAGCTGGGCGGGACAGGGGTTTACCGGGGAGCTGTTTTTT CSLSWAGQGFTGELFF TRBJ2-2 few TRBD1 TRBV29-1
TGTGCCAGCAGCCAATTAGCGGGAGGGCCCACAACGAACACCGGGGAGCTGTTTTTT CASSQLAGGPTTNTGELFF TRBJ2-2 few TRBD2 TRBV7-9
TGTGCCAGCAGTCCCCTAGCGCCAGGGGGGCCAGATACGCAGTATTTT CASSPLAPGGPDTQYF TRBJ2-3 . . TRBV6-6
TGTGCCAGCTCACCTAATCGCGGACGGAACACTGAAGCTTTCTTT CASSPNRGRNTEAFF TRBJ1-1 . . TRBV18
TGCGCCAGCAGCTTGGGGACAGGGAGACTTAGTGAGCAGTTCTTC CASSLGTGRLSEQFF TRBJ2-1 . TRBD1 TRBV5-1
TGCAGCGTTCGCGGTACACCCTTGGGTGAGACCCAGTACTTC CSVRGTPLGETQYF TRBJ2-5 few . TRBV29-1
TGTGCTAGCAGCCCCGGGCCGGTCGGAGAGACCCAGTACTTC CASSPGPVGETQYF TRBJ2-5 . . TRBV7-7
TGTGCCAGCAGCCCTGCTACAGGGTGGGACACTGAAGCTTTCTTT CASSPATGWDTEAFF TRBJ1-1 . . TRBV14
TGTGCCTCTGGAGTGAGGGGGAACACTGAAGCTTTCTTT CASGVRGNTEAFF TRBJ1-1 few . TRBV30
TGTGCCAGCAGCTTCGGACAGATGAACACTGAAGCTTTCTTT CASSFGQMNTEAFF TRBJ1-1 few . TRBV7-9
TGTGCCAGCAGTACAGGGTTGAAACTCGGGGCTTTCTTT CASSTGLKLGAFF TRBJ1-1 . . TRBV2
TGTGCCAGCTCACCTAGGACTATACAAGAGACCCAGTACTTC CASSPRTIQETQYF TRBJ2-5 . . TRBV18
TGTGCCAGCAGCTTGGGTACGGGGTCTGGAGAGACCCAGTACTTC CASSLGTGSGETQYF TRBJ2-5 . . TRBV7-2
TGTGCCAGCACCGGAGCGGGGGGGCCTTCGAACGAGCAGTACTTC CASTGAGGPSNEQYF TRBJ2-7 . TRBD2 TRBV28
TGTGCCAGCAGCTTAGACCCCCCCGATACGCAGTATTTT CASSLDPPDTQYF TRBJ2-3 few . TRBV7-2
TGTGCCAGCAGCCAAGATCCGGGACCCCCTTCGGAGACCCAGTACTTC CASSQDPGPPSETQYF TRBJ2-5 . . TRBV4-2
TGTGCCAGCCGTCCCGACGGCGGTGGGGACGAGCAGTACTTC CASRPDGGGDEQYF TRBJ2-7 . . TRBV6-1
TGTGCCAGCAACCTCCGGGGGGATCATTACAATGAGCAGTTCTTC CASNLRGDHYNEQFF TRBJ2-1 . TRBD2 TRBV6-6
TGTGCCACCAGCAGAGTGGACAGGGTCTCCTACGAGCAGTACTTC CATSRVDRVSYEQYF TRBJ2-7 . TRBD1 TRBV15
TGCGCCAGCAGCCAACCTGTGTCGGACACTGAAGCTTTCTTT CASSQPVSDTEAFF TRBJ1-1 few . TRBV4-1
TGTGCCAGCAGCTCCCGTCAGTCGACAGGGGTCTATGGCTACACCTTC CASSSRQSTGVYGYTF TRBJ1-2 . TRBD1 TRBV7-9
TGTGCCAGCAGCAAAGTTACTAGCGGGAGGTCTTACGAGCAGTACTTC CASSKVTSGRSYEQYF TRBJ2-7 . . TRBV21-1
TGTGCCTGGAGGGCCCGGGACAGGGAATCGGCTGAAGCTTTCTTT CAWRARDRESAEAFF TRBJ1-1 few TRBD1 TRBV30
TGTGCCAGCAGCCTCGGACTAGCGGTTACAGATACGCAGTATTTT CASSLGLAVTDTQYF TRBJ2-3 . TRBD2 TRBV7-9
TGCAGCGTTGATTCCGGGGACACTGAAGCTTTCTTT CSVDSGDTEAFF TRBJ1-1 . . TRBV29-1
TGTGCCAGCAGCCTTCCGGGTGAGGAGACCCAGTACTTC CASSLPGEETQYF TRBJ2-5 few . TRBV11-2
TGTGCCAGCAGTTACCAGGGAGCGGGCACAGATACGCAGTATTTT CASSYQGAGTDTQYF TRBJ2-3 . . TRBV6-5
TGTGCCAGCAGTTTAACGGGACAGGGGGCTTCACCCCTCCACTTT CASSLTGQGASPLHF TRBJ1-6 few TRBD1 TRBV28
TGTGCCAGCAGCGTGACTAGCGGGAGGATTGAGCAGTTCTTC CASSVTSGRIEQFF TRBJ2-1 . TRBD2 TRBV5-4
TGCAGTGCCGGAGTTGGAGATACGCAGTATTTT CSAGVGDTQYF TRBJ2-3 few . TRBV20-1
TGTGCCAGCGTGGCTACTGAAGCTTTCTTT CASVATEAFF TRBJ1-1 few . TRBV25-1
TGCAGCGTTGGCCGGGCAAGCATGAACACTGAAGCTTTCTTT CSVGRASMNTEAFF TRBJ1-1 . . TRBV29-1
TGTGCCAGCAGCCCGGCTGGCCTCCAAGAGACCCAGTACTTC CASSPAGLQETQYF TRBJ2-5 . . TRBV11-3
TGCGCCAGCAGCCAAGATCTCGGGTCCAGAAACTATGGCTACACCTTC CASSQDLGSRNYGYTF TRBJ1-2 few . TRBV4-3
TGTGCCAGCAGTGGCTGGACAGGGGGCTCGACTGAAGCTTTCTTT CASSGWTGGSTEAFF TRBJ1-1 . TRBD1 TRBV27
TGTGCCAGCAGCTGGGACAGGGCGAGGACACCCCTCCACTTT CASSWDRARTPLHF TRBJ1-6 . TRBD1 TRBV5-4
TGTGCCAGCAGTTACCCTCGACAGGGGGCGCGCGAGCAGTACTTC CASSYPRQGAREQYF TRBJ2-7 few TRBD1 TRBV6-5
TGTGCCAGCAGCTTATCGAGGACCCGCCGGGACGAGCAGTACTTC CASSLSRTRRDEQYF TRBJ2-7 . . TRBV5-6
TGCGCCAGCAGCTGGGCGGGCGACGTCTACGAGCAGTACTTC CASSWAGDVYEQYF TRBJ2-7 . . TRBV5-1
TGTGCCAGCACCTATGGAAACACCATATATTTT CASTYGNTIYF TRBJ1-3 few . TRBV6-5
TGTGCCAGCAGTGAGAGCAGGGAGGACGAGCAGTTCTTC CASSESREDEQFF TRBJ2-1 . . TRBV2
TGTGCCAGCAGTTTATCCCGGGGGTCTGGGGCCAACGTCCTGACTTTC CASSLSRGSGANVLTF TRBJ2-6 . . TRBV28
TGTGCCAGCAGCCAAGATCCGGGACAGGCCACGCAGGAGCAGTACTTC CASSQDPGQATQEQYF TRBJ2-7 . TRBD1 TRBV4-2
TGCGCCAGCAGCCCCCTCGGCGGGGGGGCCGACAATGAGCAGTTCTTC CASSPLGGGADNEQFF TRBJ2-1 . TRBD2 TRBV4-1
TGTGCCTGGAGTGTCTTGGGGGGTCAGCCCCAGCATTTT CAWSVLGGQPQHF TRBJ1-5 . . TRBV30
TGTGCCATACAGGGTAGCACAGATACGCAGTATTTT CAIQGSTDTQYF TRBJ2-3 few . TRBV10-3
TGTGCCAGCAGCGCCGGGACAGTGAACACTGAAGCTTTCTTT CASSAGTVNTEAFF TRBJ1-1 . TRBD1 TRBV28
TGTGCCACTACCCTTCCTCCGATGGGGGTGAATGGCTACACCTTC CATTLPPMGVNGYTF TRBJ1-2 few . TRBV15
TGTGCCAGCAGCTCGTCACAGGGTACCAGCACAGATACGCAGTATTTT CASSSSQGTSTDTQYF TRBJ2-3 . . TRBV11-3
TGTGCCAGCAGCGACCGTGGCCACGAGCAGTACTTC CASSDRGHEQYF TRBJ2-7 . . TRBV6-5
TGTGCCAGCAGTCTTACGGGACAGGCCACCGGGGAGCTGTTTTTT CASSLTGQATGELFF TRBJ2-2 . TRBD1 TRBV27
TGCGCCAGCAGCCCGACTAGCGGGGCCTACGAGCAGTACTTC CASSPTSGAYEQYF TRBJ2-7 few TRBD2 TRBV5-1